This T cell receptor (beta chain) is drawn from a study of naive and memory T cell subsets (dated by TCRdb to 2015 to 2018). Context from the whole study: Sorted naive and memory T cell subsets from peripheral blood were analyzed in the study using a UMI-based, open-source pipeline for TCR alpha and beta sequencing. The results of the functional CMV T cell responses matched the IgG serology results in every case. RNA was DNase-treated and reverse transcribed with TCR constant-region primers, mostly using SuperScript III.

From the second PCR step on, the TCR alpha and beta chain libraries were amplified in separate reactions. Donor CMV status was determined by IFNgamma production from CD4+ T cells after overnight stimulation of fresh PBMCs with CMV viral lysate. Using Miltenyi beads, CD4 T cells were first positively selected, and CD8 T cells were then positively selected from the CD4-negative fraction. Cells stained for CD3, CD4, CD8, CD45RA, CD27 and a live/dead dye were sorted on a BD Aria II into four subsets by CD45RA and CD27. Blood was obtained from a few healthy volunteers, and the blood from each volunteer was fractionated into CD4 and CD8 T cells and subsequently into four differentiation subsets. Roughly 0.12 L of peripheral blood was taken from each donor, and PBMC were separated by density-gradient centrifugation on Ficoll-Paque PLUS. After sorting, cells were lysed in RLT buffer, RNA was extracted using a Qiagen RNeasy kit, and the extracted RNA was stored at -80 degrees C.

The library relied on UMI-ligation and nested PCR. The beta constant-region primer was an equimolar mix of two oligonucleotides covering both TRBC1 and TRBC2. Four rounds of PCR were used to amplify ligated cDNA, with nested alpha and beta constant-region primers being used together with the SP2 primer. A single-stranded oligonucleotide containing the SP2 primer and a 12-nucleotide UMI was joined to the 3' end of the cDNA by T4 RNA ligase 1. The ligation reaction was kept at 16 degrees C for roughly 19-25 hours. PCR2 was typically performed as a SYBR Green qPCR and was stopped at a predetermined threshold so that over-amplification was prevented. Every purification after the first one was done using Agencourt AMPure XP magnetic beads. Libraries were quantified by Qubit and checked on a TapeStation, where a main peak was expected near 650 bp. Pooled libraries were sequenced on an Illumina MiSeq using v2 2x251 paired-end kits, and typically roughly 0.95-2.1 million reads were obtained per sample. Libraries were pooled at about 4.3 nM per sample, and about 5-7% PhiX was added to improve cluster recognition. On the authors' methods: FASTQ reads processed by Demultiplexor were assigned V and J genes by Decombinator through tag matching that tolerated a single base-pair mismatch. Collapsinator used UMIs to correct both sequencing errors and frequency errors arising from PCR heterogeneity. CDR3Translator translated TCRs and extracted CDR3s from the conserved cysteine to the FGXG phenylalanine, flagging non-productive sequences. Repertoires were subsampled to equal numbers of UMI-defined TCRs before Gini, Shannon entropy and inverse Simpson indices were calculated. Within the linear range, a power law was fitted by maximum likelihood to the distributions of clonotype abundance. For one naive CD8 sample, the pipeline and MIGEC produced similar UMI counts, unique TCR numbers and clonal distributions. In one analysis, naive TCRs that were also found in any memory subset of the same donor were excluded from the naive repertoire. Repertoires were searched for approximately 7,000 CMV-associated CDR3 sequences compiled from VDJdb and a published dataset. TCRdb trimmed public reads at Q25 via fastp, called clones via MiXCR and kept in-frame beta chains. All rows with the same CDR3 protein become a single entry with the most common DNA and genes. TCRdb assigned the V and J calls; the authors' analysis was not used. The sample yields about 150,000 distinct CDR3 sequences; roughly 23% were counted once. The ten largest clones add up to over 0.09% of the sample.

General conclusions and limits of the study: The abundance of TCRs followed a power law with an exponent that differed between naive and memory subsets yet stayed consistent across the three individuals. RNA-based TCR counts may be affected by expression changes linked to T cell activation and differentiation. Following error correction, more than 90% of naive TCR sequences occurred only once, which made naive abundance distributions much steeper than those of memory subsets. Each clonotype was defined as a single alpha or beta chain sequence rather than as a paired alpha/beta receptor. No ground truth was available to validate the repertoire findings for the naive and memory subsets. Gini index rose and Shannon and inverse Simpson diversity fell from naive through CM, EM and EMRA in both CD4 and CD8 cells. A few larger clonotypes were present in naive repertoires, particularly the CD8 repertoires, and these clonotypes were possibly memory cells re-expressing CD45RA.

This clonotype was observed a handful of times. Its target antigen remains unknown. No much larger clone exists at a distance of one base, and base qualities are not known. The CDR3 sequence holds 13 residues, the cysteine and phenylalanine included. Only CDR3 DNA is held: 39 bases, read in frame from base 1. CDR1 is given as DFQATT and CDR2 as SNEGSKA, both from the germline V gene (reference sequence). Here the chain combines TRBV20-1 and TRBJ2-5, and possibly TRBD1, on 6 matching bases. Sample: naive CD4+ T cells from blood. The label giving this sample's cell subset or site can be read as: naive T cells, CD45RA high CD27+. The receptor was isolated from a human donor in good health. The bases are TGCTCCCTGAAGGGGGAAGGTCACGAGACCCAGTACTTC. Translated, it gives CSLKGEGHETQYF.